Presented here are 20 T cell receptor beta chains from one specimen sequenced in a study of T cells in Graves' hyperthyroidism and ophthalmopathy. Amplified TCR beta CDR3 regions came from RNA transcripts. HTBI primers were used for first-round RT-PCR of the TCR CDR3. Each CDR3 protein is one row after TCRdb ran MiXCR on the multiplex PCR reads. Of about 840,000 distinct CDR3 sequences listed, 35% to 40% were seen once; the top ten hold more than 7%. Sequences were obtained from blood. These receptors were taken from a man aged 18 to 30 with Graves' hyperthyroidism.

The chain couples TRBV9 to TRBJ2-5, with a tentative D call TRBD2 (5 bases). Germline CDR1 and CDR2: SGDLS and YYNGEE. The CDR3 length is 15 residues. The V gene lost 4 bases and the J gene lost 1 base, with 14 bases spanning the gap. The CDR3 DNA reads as TGTGCCAGCAGCCAAGTTGGCCTAGCCCAAGAGACCCAGTACTTC. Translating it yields CASSQVGLAQETQYF.

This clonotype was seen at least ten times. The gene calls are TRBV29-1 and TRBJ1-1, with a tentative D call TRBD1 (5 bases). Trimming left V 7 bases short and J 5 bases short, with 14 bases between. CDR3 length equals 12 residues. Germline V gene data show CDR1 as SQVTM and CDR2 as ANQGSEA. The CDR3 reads CSARQKETEAFF. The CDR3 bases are TGCAGCGCCCGACAGAAAGAGACTGAAGCTTTCTTT.

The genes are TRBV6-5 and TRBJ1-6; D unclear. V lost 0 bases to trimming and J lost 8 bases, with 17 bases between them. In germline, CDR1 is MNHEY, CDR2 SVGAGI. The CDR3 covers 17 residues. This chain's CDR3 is CASSYSNTQSYHSPLHF. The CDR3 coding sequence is TGTGCCAGCAGTTACTCGAACACCCAGTCATATCATTCACCCCTCCACTTT.

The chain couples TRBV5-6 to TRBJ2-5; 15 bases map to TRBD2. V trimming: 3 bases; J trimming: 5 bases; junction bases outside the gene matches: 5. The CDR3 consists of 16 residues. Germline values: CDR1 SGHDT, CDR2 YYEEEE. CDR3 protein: CASSWTSGGAGETQYF. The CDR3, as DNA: TGTGCCAGCAGCTGGACTAGCGGGGGGGCTGGGGAGACCCAGTACTTC.

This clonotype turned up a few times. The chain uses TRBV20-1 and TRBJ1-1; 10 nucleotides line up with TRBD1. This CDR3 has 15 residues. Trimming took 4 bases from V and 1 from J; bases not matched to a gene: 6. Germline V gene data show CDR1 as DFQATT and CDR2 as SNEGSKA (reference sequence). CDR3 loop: CSATDRGRGNTEAFF. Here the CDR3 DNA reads TGCAGTGCTACCGACAGGGGGCGGGGGAACACTGAAGCTTTCTTT.

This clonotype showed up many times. The CDR3 loop reads CAISDAAGSYEQYF. The CDR3 DNA reads TGTGCCATCAGTGACGCCGCGGGCTCCTACGAGCAGTACTTC. The chain employs TRBV10-3 and TRBJ2-7; TRBD2 is a possible D gene (5 bases). Trimming stripped 3 bases from V and 0 bases from J, with 9 bases between. The germline CDR1 and CDR2 sequences are ENHRY and SYGVKD. This CDR3 is 14 amino acids long.

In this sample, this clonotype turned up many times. In DNA form, the CDR3 reads TGTGCCAGCAGTCGCGGACAGCTTGACTATGGCTACACCTTC. Its protein is CASSRGQLDYGYTF. This chain links TRBV12-3 or TRBV12-4 with TRBJ1-2; TRBD1 is a possible D gene (6 bases). Trimming left V 5 bases short and J 3 bases short, with 13 bases between. This CDR3 contains 14 residues.

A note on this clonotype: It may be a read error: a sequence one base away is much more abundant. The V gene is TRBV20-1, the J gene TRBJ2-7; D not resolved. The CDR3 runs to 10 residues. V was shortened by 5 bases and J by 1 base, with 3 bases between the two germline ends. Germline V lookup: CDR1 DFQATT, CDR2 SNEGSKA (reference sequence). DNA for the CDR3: TGCAGTGCTCCTTCCTACGAGCAGTACTTC. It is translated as CSAPSYEQYF.

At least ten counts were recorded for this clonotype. CDR3 in DNA: TGTGCCAGTACATTAGGGACGCCAGCCTACGAGCAGTACTTC. Protein: CASTLGTPAYEQYF. This chain links TRBV7-9 with TRBJ2-7, with D possibly called TRBD1 or TRBD2 (5 bases each). Germline CDR1 and CDR2: SEHNR and FQNEAQ (reference sequence). V was clipped by 9 bases and J by 2 bases, with 17 bases between them. This CDR3 contains 14 residues.

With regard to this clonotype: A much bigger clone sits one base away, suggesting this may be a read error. CDR3 DNA sequence: TGTGCCAGCAGCTTAGCTGACGCTTCGTACACCTTC. Protein: CASSLADASYTF. The rearrangement uses TRBV7-9 and TRBJ1-2; D is ambiguous. Trimming took 0 bases from V and 11 from J, leaving 10 bases between them. The CDR3 runs 12 residues. Germline V gene data show CDR1 as SEHNR and CDR2 as FQNEAQ (reference sequence).

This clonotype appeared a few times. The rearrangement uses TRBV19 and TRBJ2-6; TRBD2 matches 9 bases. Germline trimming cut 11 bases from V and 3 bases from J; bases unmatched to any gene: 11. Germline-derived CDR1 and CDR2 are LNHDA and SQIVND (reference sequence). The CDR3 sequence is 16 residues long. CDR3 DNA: TGTGCCTCCCGGGGGCTAGCGGGGAATGGGGCCAACGTCCTGACTTTC. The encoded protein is CASRGLAGNGANVLTF.

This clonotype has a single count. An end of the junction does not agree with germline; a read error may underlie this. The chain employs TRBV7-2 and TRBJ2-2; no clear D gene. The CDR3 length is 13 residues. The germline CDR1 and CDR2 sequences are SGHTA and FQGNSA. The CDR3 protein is CASSQDEPGELFF. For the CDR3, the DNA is TGCGCCAGCAGCCAAGACGAGCCCGGGGAGCTGTTTTTT. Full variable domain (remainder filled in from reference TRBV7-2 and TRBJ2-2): GAGVSQSPSNKVTEKGKDVELRCDPISGHTALYWYRQSLGQGLEFLIYFQGNSAPDKSGLPSDRFSAERTGGSVSTLTIQRTQQEDSAVYLCASSQDEPGELFFGEGSRLTVL.

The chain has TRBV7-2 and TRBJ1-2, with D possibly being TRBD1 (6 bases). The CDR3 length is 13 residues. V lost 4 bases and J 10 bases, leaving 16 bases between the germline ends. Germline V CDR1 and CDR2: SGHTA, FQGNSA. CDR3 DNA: TGTGCCAGCAGCTCCGCGTCACAGGGAGACTACACCTTC. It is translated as CASSSASQGDYTF.

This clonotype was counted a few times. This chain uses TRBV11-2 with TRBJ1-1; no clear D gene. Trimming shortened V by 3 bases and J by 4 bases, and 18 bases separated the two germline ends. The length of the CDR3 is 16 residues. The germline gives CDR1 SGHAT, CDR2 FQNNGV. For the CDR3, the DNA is TGTGCCAGCAGCTTGACCCCACAGATTCATAGCACTGAAGCTTTCTTT. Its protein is CASSLTPQIHSTEAFF.

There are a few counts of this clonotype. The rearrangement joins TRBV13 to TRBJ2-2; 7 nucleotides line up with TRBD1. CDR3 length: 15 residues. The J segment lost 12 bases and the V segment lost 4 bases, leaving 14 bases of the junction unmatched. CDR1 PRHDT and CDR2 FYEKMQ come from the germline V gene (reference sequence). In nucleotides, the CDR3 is TGTGCCAGCAGCTCAGCCGGACAGGATCACCGGAAGCTGTTTTTT. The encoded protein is CASSSAGQDHRKLFF.

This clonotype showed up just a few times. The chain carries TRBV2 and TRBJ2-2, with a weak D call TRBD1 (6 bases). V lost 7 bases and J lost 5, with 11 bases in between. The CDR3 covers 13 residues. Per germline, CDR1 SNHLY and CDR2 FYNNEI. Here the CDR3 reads CASKTQGTGELFF. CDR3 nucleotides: TGTGCCAGCAAAACGCAGGGGACCGGGGAGCTGTTTTTT.

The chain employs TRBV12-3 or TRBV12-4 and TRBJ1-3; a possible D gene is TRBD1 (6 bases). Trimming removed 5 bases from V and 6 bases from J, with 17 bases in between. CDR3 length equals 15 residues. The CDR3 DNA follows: TGTGCCAGCAGTCCCGGTCTACAGGGCGCAAACACCATATATTTT. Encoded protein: CASSPGLQGANTIYF.

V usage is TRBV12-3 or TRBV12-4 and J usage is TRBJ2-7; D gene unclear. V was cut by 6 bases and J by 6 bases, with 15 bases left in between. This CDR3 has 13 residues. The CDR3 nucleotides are TGTGCCAGCAGCCCAGCAGTAGAGAGCGAGCAGTACTTC. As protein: CASSPAVESEQYF.

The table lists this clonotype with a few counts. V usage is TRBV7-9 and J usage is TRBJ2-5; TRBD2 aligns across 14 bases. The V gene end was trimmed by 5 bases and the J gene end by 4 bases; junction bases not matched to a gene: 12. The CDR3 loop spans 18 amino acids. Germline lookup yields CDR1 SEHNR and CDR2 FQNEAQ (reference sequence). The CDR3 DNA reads TGTGCCAGCAGCCCTGGACTAGCGGGAGGCCTATCCCGAGAGACCCAGTACTTC. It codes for CASSPGLAGGLSRETQYF.

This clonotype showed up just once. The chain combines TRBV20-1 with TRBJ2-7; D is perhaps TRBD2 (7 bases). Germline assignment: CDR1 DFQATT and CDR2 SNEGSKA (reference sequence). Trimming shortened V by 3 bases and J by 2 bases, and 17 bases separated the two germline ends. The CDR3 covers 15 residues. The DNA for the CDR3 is TGCAGTGCTAGCCGAGGACTAGGGGGGACCTACGAGCAGTACTTC. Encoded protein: CSASRGLGGTYEQYF.